One and the same sample provided the 9 T cell receptor beta chains below, sequenced in a study of blood T cell repertoires in COVID-19. The repertoire was sequenced with immunoSEQ multiplex PCR; TCRdb's copy has only in-frame clones and lacks some. The top ten hold around 2.1% of the sample, which has some 380,000 clones, 88% seen once. The specimen sequenced was PBMCs or T cells enriched from blood (not recorded which). The source is a woman between 40 and 50 years old with acute COVID-19.

This sequence joins TRBV30 and TRBJ1-4, with unresolved D. CDR3 length equals 13 residues. CDR1 is GTSNPN and CDR2 is SVGIG in the germline V gene (reference sequence). V dropped 3 bases and J dropped 0 bases, with 5 bases sitting between them. The CDR3 is CAWRSSTNEKLFF. CDR3 coding DNA: TGTGCCTGGAGATCCTCAACTAATGAAAAACTGTTTTTT.

V gene TRBV5-6 combines with J gene TRBJ1-4; TRBD1 aligns across 7 bases. Per germline, CDR1 SGHDT and CDR2 YYEEEE. CDR3 length: 16 residues. Losses at the gene ends were 0 bases for V and 5 bases for J; bases not matched to a gene: 7. In DNA form, the CDR3 reads TGTGCCAGCAGCTTGGAAAACAGGGGCGGCAATGAAAAACTGTTTTTT. Protein product: CASSLENRGGNEKLFF. Full variable domain (rest looked up from reference TRBV5-6 and TRBJ1-4): DAGVTQSPTHLIKTRGQQVTLRCSPKSGHDTVSWYQQALGQGPQFIFQYYEEEERQRGNFPDRFSGHQFPNYSSELNVNALLLGDSALYLCASSLENRGGNEKLFFGSGTQLSVL.

The rearrangement uses TRBV12-3 or TRBV12-4 and TRBJ1-1; 8 bases are a match to TRBD1. The junction had 4 bases not matched to a gene; V was cut back by 7 bases and J by 3 bases. The CDR3 is 13 amino acids. CDR3 DNA sequence: TGTGCCAGCACCAAGACAGGGGACACTGAAGCTTTCTTT. It is translated as CASTKTGDTEAFF.

The chain employs TRBV9 and TRBJ2-5; D might be TRBD1 (5 bases). Germline CDR1 and CDR2: SGDLS and YYNGEE. V was cut by 0 bases and J by 4 bases, with 16 bases left in between. This CDR3 is built from 16 residues. The CDR3 sequence: CASSVGRPGLGETQYF. CDR3 bases: TGTGCCAGCAGCGTAGGTCGTCCAGGGTTAGGAGAGACCCAGTACTTC.

The V gene is TRBV30, the J gene TRBJ1-6, with a weak D call TRBD1 (5 bases). CDR1 GTSNPN and CDR2 SVGIG come from the germline V gene (reference sequence). Trimming removed 2 bases at V and 14 bases at J, with 16 bases between. CDR3 length: 13 amino acids. Here the CDR3 DNA reads TGTGCCTGGAGTTCCCTCCCACGGGGGACCCTCCACTTT. It yields the protein CAWSSLPRGTLHF.

This clone was counted only a few times. The rearrangement joins TRBV2 to TRBJ1-6; 7 nucleotides align to TRBD1. In germline, CDR1 is SNHLY, CDR2 FYNNEI. The CDR3 extends over 15 amino acids. With 6 bases clipped from V and 2 bases from J, the junction kept 4 bases outside the gene matches. CDR3 sequence: CASREGATYNSPLHF. CDR3 coding DNA: TGTGCCAGCAGGGAGGGGGCAACCTATAATTCACCCCTCCACTTT.

The genes are TRBV5-4 and TRBJ2-7; 7 positions agree with TRBD1. The trim removed 3 bases at V and 3 bases at J, leaving 9 bases unmatched. There are 15 residues in the CDR3. The germline V gene encodes CDR1 SGHNT and CDR2 YYREEE (reference sequence). As DNA, the CDR3 is TGTGCCAGCAGCTCAGCGCCGACAGGGTACTACGAGCAGTACTTC. Translation gives CASSSAPTGYYEQYF.

The DNA for the CDR3 is TGTGCCAGCACGCCGGCGGGTTCGGGCGGGGAGCTGTTTTTT. Protein: CASTPAGSGGELFF. V gene TRBV9 combines with J gene TRBJ2-2; D might be TRBD2 (5 bases). V was cut by 6 bases and J by 7 bases, with 16 bases left in between. CDR3 length: 14 amino acids. Per germline, CDR1 SGDLS and CDR2 YYNGEE.

J is TRBJ1-1 and V is TRBV4-1; D perhaps matches TRBD1 (5 bases). This CDR3 has 16 amino acids. With 3 bases removed from V and 0 bases from J, the gap between germline ends came to 14 bases. The germline CDR1 and CDR2 sequences are MGHRA and YSYEKL. CDR3 sequence: CASSHPRGGMNTEAFF. CDR3 in DNA: TGCGCCAGCAGCCATCCCCGGGGGGGGATGAACACTGAAGCTTTCTTT.